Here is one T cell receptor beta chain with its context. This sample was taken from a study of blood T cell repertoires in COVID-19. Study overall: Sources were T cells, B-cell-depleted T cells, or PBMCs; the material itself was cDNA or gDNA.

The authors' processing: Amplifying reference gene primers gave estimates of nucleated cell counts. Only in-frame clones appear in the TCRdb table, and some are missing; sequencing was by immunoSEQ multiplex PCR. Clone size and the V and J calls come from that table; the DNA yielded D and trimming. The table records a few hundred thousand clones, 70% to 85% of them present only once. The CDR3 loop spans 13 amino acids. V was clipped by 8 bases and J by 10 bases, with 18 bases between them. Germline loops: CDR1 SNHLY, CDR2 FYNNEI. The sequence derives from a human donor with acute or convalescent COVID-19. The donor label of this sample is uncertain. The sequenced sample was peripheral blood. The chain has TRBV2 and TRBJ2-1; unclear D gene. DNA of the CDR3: TGTGCCAGCCGCCGCCAGGCTGTGCGCGAGCAGTTCTTC. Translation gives CASRRQAVREQFF.